One sample yielded the 27 T cell receptor beta chains listed below, sequenced in a study of T-cell memory formation after mild COVID-19. TCRdb itself ran the 5' RACE reads through MiXCR, one entry per CDR3 protein. The profile covers about 100,000 distinct CDR3 sequences, with roughly an eighth appearing a single time and 30% to 45% taken by the ten largest. The sample was PBMCs or a T cell subset sorted from them (not recorded which). The receptors were sampled from a man between 18 and 29 years old who had mild COVID-19 (a few samples of this study predate the infection). Cell type and time point are not known.

This clonotype turned up a few times. The chain employs TRBV27 and TRBJ2-7; 8 nucleotides line up with TRBD2. CDR1 is MNHEY, CDR2 SMNVEV, per germline (reference sequence). The trim removed 1 base at V and 4 bases at J, leaving 6 bases unmatched. This CDR3 region has 15 residues. CDR3 in amino acids: CASSLLRGAGYEQYF. For the CDR3, the DNA is TGTGCCAGCAGTTTATTGCGGGGGGCCGGATACGAGCAGTACTTC.

There are a few counts of this clonotype. The chain employs TRBV5-1 and TRBJ1-4; 10 bases agree with TRBD1. The V gene's germline CDR1 is SGHRS and CDR2 YFSETQ. This CDR3 region has 13 residues. V was pared by 5 bases and J by 8 bases, with 3 bases of the junction left unmatched. Here the CDR3 reads CASRATGGEKLFF. The CDR3 DNA reads as TGCGCCAGCAGGGCGACAGGGGGCGAAAAACTGTTTTTT.

There are a few counts of this clonotype. This chain connects TRBV6-2 or TRBV6-3 to TRBJ1-5; tentatively, D is TRBD1 (6 bases). Trimming removed 11 bases at V and 3 bases at J, with 20 bases between. Germline-derived CDR1 and CDR2 are MNHEY and SVGEGT. This CDR3 comprises 15 residues. DNA of the CDR3: TGTGCCTCCTTTAGCGGCAGGGGCGCCAATCAGCCCCAGCATTTT. Its protein is CASFSGRGANQPQHF.

This clonotype was observed once. J is TRBJ1-2 and V is TRBV28; possible D gene TRBD1, 5 bases. The germline CDR1 and CDR2 sequences are MDHEN and SYDVKM. Trimming cost V 8 bases and J 0 bases, with 13 bases left between them. The CDR3 length is 14 residues. CDR3 in DNA: TGTGCCAGCGGCGGGACGCCAGCTAACTATGGCTACACCTTC. Translating it yields CASGGTPANYGYTF.

The chain uses TRBV4-1 and TRBJ2-5; 8 bases map to TRBD1. The CDR3 sequence is 15 residues long. Germline CDR1 MGHRA, CDR2 YSYEKL. Losses at the gene ends were 2 bases for V and 5 bases for J; bases not matched to a gene: 7. CDR3 sequence: CASSQRAQGAETQYF. The CDR3 DNA reads TGCGCCAGCAGCCAAAGAGCGCAGGGGGCCGAGACCCAGTACTTC.

The J gene is TRBJ1-2, the V gene TRBV6-5; tentative D call: TRBD1 (6 bases). The CDR3 has 15 residues. Germline V gene lookup returns CDR1 MNHEY and CDR2 SVGAGI. Trimming left V 7 bases short and J 2 bases short, with 17 bases between. The CDR3 DNA sequence: TGTGCCAGCAACAGGGACTACCAAAAAAACTATGGCTACACCTTC. This gives the protein CASNRDYQKNYGYTF.

The chain carries TRBV7-9 and TRBJ2-7, with TRBD2 matching over 8 bases. Germline CDR1 and CDR2: SEHNR and FQNEAQ (reference sequence). The CDR3 extends over 15 amino acids. The J segment lost 5 bases and the V segment lost 0 bases, leaving 6 bases of the junction unmatched. The CDR3 region is CASSLASGIFHEQYF. The CDR3 nucleotides read TGTGCCAGCAGCTTAGCTAGCGGGATTTTCCACGAGCAGTACTTC.

On this clonotype: One end of the junction varies from germline; a read error may be responsible. The chain employs TRBV7-2 and TRBJ2-1, with D perhaps matching TRBD2 (5 bases). CDR1 is SGHTA and CDR2 is FQGNSA in the germline V gene. This CDR3 region has 11 residues. This CDR3 is CASSLEDYERF. For the CDR3, the DNA is TGTGCCAGCAGCTTAGAAGACTACGAACGGTTC.

In its sample, this clonotype was seen a few times. The chain is built from TRBV6-6 and TRBJ1-1; D not resolved. Trimming removed 7 bases at V and 8 bases at J, with 14 bases between. Germline CDR1 and CDR2: MNHNY and SVGAGI (reference sequence). This CDR3 has 12 amino acids. The CDR3 sequence is CASTPRGWEAFF. DNA for the CDR3: TGTGCCAGCACACCCCGGGGTTGGGAAGCTTTCTTT.

This clonotype was found a few times. The rearrangement uses TRBV12-3 or TRBV12-4 and TRBJ2-3, with D possibly TRBD2 on 7 matching bases. Trimming took 5 bases from V and 0 from J, leaving 15 bases between them. The CDR3 consists of 16 residues. CDR3 amino acids: CASSGKGGASTDTQYF. The CDR3 nucleotides read TGTGCCAGCAGTGGGAAAGGGGGGGCGAGCACAGATACGCAGTATTTT.

This clonotype turned up a few times. The rearrangement links TRBV5-1 to TRBJ2-1; D assignment may be TRBD1 or TRBD2 (6 bases each). Trimming shortened V by 1 base and J by 15 bases, and 23 bases separated the two germline ends. The germline CDR1 and CDR2 sequences are SGHRS and YFSETQ. The CDR3 covers 15 residues. The CDR3 region is CASSLFSGGVFESFF. The CDR3 DNA reads TGCGCCAGCAGCTTGTTCTCCGGGGGCGTCTTTGAATCGTTCTTC. The complete variable domain, with remaining parts taken from reference TRBV5-1 and TRBJ2-1, reads KAGVTQTPRYLIKTRGQQVTLSCSPISGHRSVSWYQQTPGQGLQFLFEYFSETQRNKGNFPGRFSGRQFSNSRSEMNVSTLELGDSALYLCASSLFSGGVFESFFGPGTRLTVL.

V usage is TRBV7-9 and J usage is TRBJ1-5; tentatively, D is TRBD1 (5 bases). Germline V gives CDR1 SEHNR, CDR2 FQNEAQ (reference sequence). V shed 5 bases and J shed 3 bases, with 11 bases lying between them. The CDR3 is 14 residues long. The CDR3 nucleotides read TGTGCCAGCAGCCAAGGGACGGTCAATCAGCCCCAGCATTTT. Translated: CASSQGTVNQPQHF. Complete variable domain (other parts from reference TRBV7-9 and TRBJ1-5): DTGVSQNPRHKITKRGQNVTFRCDPISEHNRLYWYRQTLGQGPEFLTYFQNEAQLEKSRLLSDRFSAERPKGSFSTLEIQRTEQGDSAMYLCASSQGTVNQPQHFGDGTRLSIL.

The sample holds a few counts of this clonotype. This chain connects TRBV2 to TRBJ2-7; perhaps TRBD1 as D (5 bases). The germline V and J ends were trimmed by 7 bases and 6 bases, with 16 bases remaining between them. The germline CDR1 and CDR2 sequences are SNHLY and FYNNEI. This CDR3 is built from 13 residues. This chain's CDR3 is CASTAEGEPEQYF. The CDR3 bases are TGTGCCAGCACCGCAGAAGGGGAACCCGAGCAGTACTTC.

The V and J genes are TRBV6-2 or TRBV6-3 and TRBJ2-7; D possibly corresponds to TRBD1 (7 bases). The CDR3 has 14 amino acids. The V gene lost 6 bases and the J gene lost 3 bases, with 15 bases spanning the gap. Germline V gene lookup returns CDR1 MNHEY and CDR2 SVGEGT. The CDR3 DNA reads as TGTGCCAGCAGATGGCGGGACAGCGGCTACGAGCAGTACGTC. The encoded protein is CASRWRDSGYEQYV.

A few counts support this clonotype. The V gene is TRBV7-2, the J gene TRBJ1-3; D might be TRBD1 (5 bases). The CDR3 contains 14 residues. Germline V gene sequence: CDR1 SGHTA, CDR2 FQGNSA. V lost 7 bases and J 6 bases, leaving 16 bases between the germline ends. The DNA for the CDR3 is TGTGCCAGCATCCCCTGGGGGGAGGAAAACACCATATATTTT. Its translation: CASIPWGEENTIYF.

This clonotype was observed a handful of times. The genes are TRBV2 and TRBJ2-7; the D is unclear. From germline, CDR1 is SNHLY and CDR2 FYNNEI. Trimming stripped 7 bases from V and 2 bases from J, with 12 bases between. CDR3 length: 13 residues. The CDR3 spells CASKLRDAYEQYV. The CDR3 nucleotides read TGTGCCAGCAAGCTTAGAGACGCCTACGAGCAGTACGTC.

This rearrangement joins TRBV12-3 or TRBV12-4 to TRBJ2-5; D might be TRBD1 or TRBD2, each matching 5 bases. V was clipped by 5 bases and J by 2 bases, with 12 bases between them. There are 14 residues in the CDR3. In nucleotides, the CDR3 is TGTGCCAGCAGTGCCGGGACCGCACAAGAGACCCAGTACTTC. Encoded protein: CASSAGTAQETQYF.

This clonotype occurred a few times. The chain recombines TRBV5-1 with TRBJ2-7; TRBD1 agrees at 7 bases. J was trimmed by 2 bases and V by 4 bases; bases with no gene match: 6. The CDR3 contains 14 residues. Germline V gives CDR1 SGHRS, CDR2 YFSETQ. CDR3 DNA: TGCGCCAGCAGCCATGGTACAGGGGCCTACGAGCAGTACTTC. It specifies CASSHGTGAYEQYF.

This chain joins TRBV4-3 and TRBJ2-3; 9 positions agree with TRBD2. Per germline, CDR1 LGHNA and CDR2 YSLEER. This CDR3 comprises 18 residues. Losses at the gene ends were 0 bases for V and 3 bases for J; bases not matched to a gene: 10. The CDR3 DNA follows: TGCGCCAGCAGCCAAGATAGAATAGCGGGGGCCCTAACAGATACGCAGTATTTT. This sequence encodes CASSQDRIAGALTDTQYF.

This clonotype was picked up many times. The gene calls are TRBV4-1 and TRBJ1-1; D is unclear. CDR1 is MGHRA, CDR2 YSYEKL, per germline. Deletions cut 5 bases from V and 0 bases from J, with 10 bases between. The CDR3 loop spans 14 amino acids. This chain's CDR3 is CASSSQYLNTEAFF. CDR3 nucleotide sequence: TGCGCCAGCAGCTCACAGTATCTGAACACTGAAGCTTTCTTT.

With respect to this clonotype: A clone one base away is much larger, so this may be a read error. This sequence joins TRBV6-2 or TRBV6-3 and TRBJ1-5, with 9 bases that match TRBD1. Germline-derived CDR1 and CDR2 are MNHEY and SVGEGT. The CDR3 runs 14 residues. Written as DNA, the CDR3 is TGTTCCAGCAGCCGGACAGGGGAACCCCAGCCCCAGCATTTT. This gives the protein CSSSRTGEPQPQHF.

This clonotype was recorded at least ten times. This sequence joins TRBV6-4 and TRBJ2-3; 7 bases are a match to TRBD2. Germline CDR1 reads MRHNA; CDR2 reads SNTAGT. V shed 2 bases and J 2 bases; nucleotides not matched to a gene: 1. This CDR3 comprises 14 residues. CDR3 amino acids: CASSDRGVTDTQYF. The DNA for the CDR3 is TGTGCCAGCAGTGACCGGGGGGTCACAGATACGCAGTATTTT.

This chain joins TRBV2 and TRBJ2-2, with 11 nucleotides matching TRBD1. Per the germline V gene, CDR1 is SNHLY and CDR2 is FYNNEI. The V and J ends lost 5 bases and 4 bases, in that order; junction bases with no gene match: 12. This CDR3 is built from 18 residues. The CDR3 DNA sequence: TGTGCCAGCAGTTCCCCTCGGCGGGACAGGGGGGGCACCGGGGAGCTGTTTTTT. Amino acid sequence: CASSSPRRDRGGTGELFF.

This clonotype was detected only a few times. The V and J genes are TRBV7-9 and TRBJ2-1; D is uncertain. The V end was cut by 5 bases, the J end by 8 bases, with 13 bases between. CDR1 and CDR2 (germline): SEHNR, FQNEAQ (reference sequence). CDR3 size: 13 residues. The CDR3 sequence: CASSPPAADEQFF. DNA of the CDR3: TGTGCCAGCAGCCCCCCCGCGGCCGATGAGCAGTTCTTC.

This clonotype showed up just a few times. V and J are TRBV7-9 and TRBJ2-3; 8 nucleotides align to TRBD1. The CDR3 extends over 16 amino acids. Germline CDR1 is SEHNR and CDR2 is FQNEAQ (reference sequence). The V gene end was trimmed by 4 bases and the J gene end by 3 bases; junction bases not matched to a gene: 9. The DNA for the CDR3 is TGTGCCAGCAGCTCCAGACAGGGGCCCACGACAGATACGCAGTATTTT. Translated, it gives CASSSRQGPTTDTQYF.

This clonotype was detected a few times. The chain has TRBV7-9 and TRBJ2-7, with D possibly matching TRBD1 (5 bases). There are 12 residues in the CDR3. Looked up from germline, CDR1 is SEHNR and CDR2 is FQNEAQ (reference sequence). V lost 0 bases, J lost 7 bases, and 7 bases lay in between. CDR3 region: CASSLASGEQYF. CDR3 nucleotide sequence: TGTGCCAGCAGCTTAGCTTCAGGGGAGCAGTACTTC.

This clonotype was observed a handful of times. The chain carries TRBV4-2 and TRBJ2-2, with D possibly being TRBD1 (6 bases). The CDR3 runs 16 residues. Germline V gives CDR1 LGHNA, CDR2 YNFKEQ. The germline V and J ends were trimmed by 2 bases and 6 bases, with 16 bases remaining between them. CDR3: CASSQPGPGEPGELFF. DNA for the CDR3: TGTGCCAGCAGCCAACCGGGACCAGGGGAGCCCGGGGAGCTGTTTTTT.